This entry lists 8 T cell receptor beta chains sequenced from one sample in a study of blood T cell repertoires in COVID-19. Data came from immunoSEQ multiplex PCR; TCRdb stores just in-frame clones and leaves some out. Of 300,000 or so clones in the sample, more than 75% were seen once. The sample taken for sequencing was peripheral blood. The origin of the receptors is a man aged 50 or older with active or convalescent COVID-19.

This clone has a count of ten or more. The V and J genes are TRBV4-1 and TRBJ2-4, with a possible D match to TRBD1 (5 bases). From germline, CDR1 is MGHRA and CDR2 YSYEKL. The CDR3 sequence is 16 residues long. Between the trimmed V and J ends, which lost 3 bases and 8 bases, there was a span of 20 bases. CDR3 sequence (DNA): TGCGCCAGCAGCCAGGTTACCAACAGGAAAAGGCACATTCAGTACTTC. Translating it yields CASSQVTNRKRHIQYF.

The table lists this clone with a few counts. This chain joins TRBV28 and TRBJ1-6; 7 nucleotides match TRBD1. Germline V gene lookup returns CDR1 MDHEN and CDR2 SYDVKM. V gave up 3 bases and J gave up 7 bases; unmatched junction bases: 3. This CDR3 is 14 amino acids long. For the CDR3, the DNA is TGTGCCAGCAGTTTTGCAGGGGGGAATTCACCCCTCCACTTT. This codes for CASSFAGGNSPLHF.

The CDR3 nucleotides are TGCGCCAGCAGCTCGGGGACAGCCACTAACTATGGCTACACCTTC. This gives the protein CASSSGTATNYGYTF. This chain uses TRBV5-1 with TRBJ1-2; 7 bases fit TRBD1. Per the germline V gene, CDR1 is SGHRS and CDR2 is YFSETQ. J lost 0 bases, V lost 3 bases, and 5 bases had no gene match. The CDR3 is 15 residues long. Variable domain in full (rest from reference TRBV5-1 and TRBJ1-2): KAGVTQTPRYLIKTRGQQVTLSCSPISGHRSVSWYQQTPGQGLQFLFEYFSETQRNKGNFPGRFSGRQFSNSRSEMNVSTLELGDSALYLCASSSGTATNYGYTFGSGTRLTVV.

V and J are TRBV9 and TRBJ1-3, with 10 bases fitting TRBD1. Looked up from germline, CDR1 is SGDLS and CDR2 is YYNGEE. J lost 2 bases, V lost 0 bases, and 2 bases had no gene match. The CDR3 totals 16 residues. The DNA for the CDR3 is TGTGCCAGCAGCGTAGGACAGGGGGCGACTGGAAACACCATATATTTT. Amino acids: CASSVGQGATGNTIYF.

Written as DNA, the CDR3 is TGTGCCATCAGGGGACAGGGGTTCCCCTACGAGCAGTACTTC. Its protein product is CAIRGQGFPYEQYF. The rearrangement joins TRBV10-3 to TRBJ2-7; 10 nucleotides match TRBD1. The CDR3 has 14 residues. The J segment lost 2 bases and the V segment lost 6 bases, leaving 4 bases of the junction unmatched. Looked up from germline, CDR1 is ENHRY and CDR2 is SYGVKD.

V and J are TRBV19 and TRBJ1-1, with TRBD1 matching over 7 bases. Germline loops: CDR1 LNHDA, CDR2 SQIVND (reference sequence). The trim removed 3 bases at V and 0 bases at J, leaving 4 bases unmatched. CDR3 size: 15 residues. CDR3 amino acids: CASSMGGQLNTEAFF. The CDR3 DNA reads as TGTGCCAGTAGTATGGGGGGACAGCTGAACACTGAAGCTTTCTTT.

This sequence joins TRBV15 and TRBJ2-7; TRBD1 agrees at 10 bases. The V gene's germline CDR1 is LNHNV and CDR2 YYDKDF (reference sequence). J was trimmed by 3 bases and V by 3 bases; bases with no gene match: 5. The CDR3 is 15 residues long. The CDR3 DNA is TGTGCCACCAGCAGCGGGACAGGGGCCCACTACGAGCAGTACTTC. This gives the protein CATSSGTGAHYEQYF.

The gene calls are TRBV6-5 and TRBJ1-6; D gene uncertain. The CDR3 is 13 amino acids. The germline CDR1 and CDR2 sequences are MNHEY and SVGAGI. V gave up 7 bases and J gave up 3 bases, with 7 bases separating them. The CDR3 sequence is CASKEGYNSPLHF. The CDR3 bases are TGTGCCAGCAAGGAGGGCTATAATTCACCCCTCCACTTT.